The 8 T cell receptor beta chains in this list originate from one sample, sequenced in a study of beta chain features in type 1 diabetes. Every isolated RNA sample was fully reverse transcribed, so sequencing captured expressed TCRB transcripts. The data were produced by immunoSEQ multiplex PCR, yet TCRdb's version contains in-frame clones alone and is incomplete. This table has hundreds of thousands of clones, around a sixth appearing once. Sample: naive CD4+ T cells from blood. Every receptor here comes from a woman aged 18 to 35 in good health.

The rearrangement uses TRBV27 and TRBJ2-7; 7 bases align to TRBD2. Germline V CDR1 and CDR2: MNHEY, SMNVEV (reference sequence). The CDR3 totals 12 residues. V lost 5 bases, J lost 3 bases, and 1 base stayed unmatched. The CDR3 region is CASSPSGYEQYF. CDR3 DNA sequence: TGTGCCAGCAGTCCTAGCGGCTACGAGCAGTACTTC.

This clone was counted a few times. The rearrangement joins TRBV6-1 to TRBJ2-7; 11 bases agree with TRBD2. Trimming took 4 bases from V and 4 from J; bases not matched to a gene: 12. Germline CDR1 is MNHNS and CDR2 is SASEGT. The CDR3 runs to 17 residues. CDR3 sequence: CASSVSGTSGPDYEQYF. The CDR3 coding sequence is TGTGCCAGCAGTGTAAGCGGGACTAGCGGACCCGATTACGAGCAGTACTTC.

CDR3 protein: CASSLGLAGGSYNEQFF. CDR3 in DNA: TGCGCCAGCAGCTTGGGACTAGCGGGAGGGTCCTACAATGAGCAGTTCTTC. The chain uses TRBV5-1 and TRBJ2-1, with 14 bases aligning to TRBD2. CDR3 size: 17 residues. CDR1 and CDR2 (germline): SGHRS, YFSETQ. V was pared by 0 bases and J by 1 base, with 0 bases of the junction left unmatched.

The rearrangement uses TRBV25-1 and TRBJ2-2, with D perhaps matching TRBD2 (6 bases). Germline V CDR1 and CDR2: MGHDK, SYGVNS. V lost 3 bases to trimming and J lost 4 bases, with 21 bases between them. The CDR3 consists of 18 residues. The CDR3 nucleotides read TGTGCCAGCAGTGAGGCTCAGGGAGGAGGGAGGAGCACCGGGGAGCTGTTTTTT. Translation gives CASSEAQGGGRSTGELFF.

This sequence joins TRBV27 and TRBJ2-7; D might be TRBD2 (5 bases). CDR1 is MNHEY and CDR2 is SMNVEV in the germline V gene (reference sequence). The V end lost 0 bases, the J end lost 4 bases, and 7 bases lay between the germline ends. The CDR3 consists of 13 residues. CDR3 amino acids: CASSLSRGYEQYF. CDR3 bases: TGTGCCAGCAGTTTATCTAGAGGGTACGAGCAGTACTTC.

This clone appeared a few times. The gene calls are TRBV4-2 and TRBJ2-1; a possible D gene is TRBD2 (5 bases). The CDR3 runs to 15 residues. Germline V lookup: CDR1 LGHNA, CDR2 YNFKEQ. Trimming shortened V by 2 bases and J by 6 bases, and 14 bases separated the two germline ends. CDR3 in amino acids: CASSQLHSVGNEQFF. CDR3 DNA: TGTGCCAGCAGCCAATTACATAGCGTTGGCAATGAGCAGTTCTTC.

Only a few counts were recorded for this clone. The chain has TRBV7-6 and TRBJ2-3; 8 bases map to TRBD2. The CDR3 is 16 amino acids. The V and J ends lost 5 bases and 1 base, in that order; junction bases with no gene match: 8. Germline V CDR1 and CDR2: SGHVS, FNYEAQ. The CDR3 here is CASSVQTGLGTDTQYF. DNA of the CDR3: TGTGCCAGCAGCGTCCAGACGGGACTAGGCACAGATACGCAGTATTTT.

This rearrangement joins TRBV5-1 to TRBJ2-1, with TRBD2 identical over 8 bases. CDR1 is SGHRS, CDR2 YFSETQ, per germline. V dropped 0 bases and J dropped 6; count of bases not matched to a gene: 8. The CDR3 is 16 amino acids. In DNA, the CDR3 is TGCGCCAGCAGCTTGGGAACGGGAGGGCCCATCAATGAGCAGTTCTTC. Translating it yields CASSLGTGGPINEQFF.